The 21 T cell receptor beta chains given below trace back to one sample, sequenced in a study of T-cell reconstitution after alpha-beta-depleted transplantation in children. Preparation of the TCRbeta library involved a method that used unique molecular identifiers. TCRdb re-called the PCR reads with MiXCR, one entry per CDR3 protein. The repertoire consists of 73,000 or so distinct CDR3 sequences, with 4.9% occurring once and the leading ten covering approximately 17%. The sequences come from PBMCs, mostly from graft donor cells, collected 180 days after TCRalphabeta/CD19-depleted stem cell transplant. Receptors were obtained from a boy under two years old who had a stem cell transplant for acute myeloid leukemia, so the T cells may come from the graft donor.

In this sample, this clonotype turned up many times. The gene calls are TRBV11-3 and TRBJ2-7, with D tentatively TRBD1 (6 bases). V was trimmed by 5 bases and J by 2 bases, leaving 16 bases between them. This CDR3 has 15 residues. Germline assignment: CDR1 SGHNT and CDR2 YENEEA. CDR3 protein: CASSTGTSGTYEQYF. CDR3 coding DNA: TGTGCCAGCAGCACCGGGACATCAGGCACCTACGAGCAGTACTTC.

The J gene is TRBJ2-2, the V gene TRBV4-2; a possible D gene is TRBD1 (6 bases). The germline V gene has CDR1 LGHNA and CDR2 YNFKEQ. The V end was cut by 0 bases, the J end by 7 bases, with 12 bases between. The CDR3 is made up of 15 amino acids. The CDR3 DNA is TGTGCCAGCAGCCAAGATCGGATAGGGGGCGGGGAGCTGTTTTTT. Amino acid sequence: CASSQDRIGGGELFF.

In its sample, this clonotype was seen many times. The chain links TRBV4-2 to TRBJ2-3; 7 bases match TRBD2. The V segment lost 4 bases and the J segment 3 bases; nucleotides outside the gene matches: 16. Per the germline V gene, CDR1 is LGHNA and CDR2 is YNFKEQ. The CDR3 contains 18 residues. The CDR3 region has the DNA TGTGCCAGCAGCCCCGGCGTAGGTCGGGGACTACCTACAGATACGCAGTATTTT. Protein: CASSPGVGRGLPTDTQYF.

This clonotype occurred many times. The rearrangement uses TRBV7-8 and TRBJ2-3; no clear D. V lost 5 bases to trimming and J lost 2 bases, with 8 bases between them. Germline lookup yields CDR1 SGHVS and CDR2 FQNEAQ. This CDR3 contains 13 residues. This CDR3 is CASSLYFTDTQYF. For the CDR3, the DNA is TGTGCCAGCAGCCTCTACTTCACAGATACGCAGTATTTT. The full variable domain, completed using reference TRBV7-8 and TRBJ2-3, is GAGVSQSPRYKVAKRGQDVALRCDPISGHVSLFWYQQALGQGPEFLTYFQNEAQLDKSGLPSDRFFAERPEGSVSTLKIQRTQQEDSAVYLCASSLYFTDTQYFGPGTRLTVL.

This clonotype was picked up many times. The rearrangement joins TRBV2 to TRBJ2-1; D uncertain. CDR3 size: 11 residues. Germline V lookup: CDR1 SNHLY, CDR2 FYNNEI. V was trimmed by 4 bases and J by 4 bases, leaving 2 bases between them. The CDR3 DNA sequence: TGTGCCAGCAGTGGTTACAATGAGCAGTTCTTC. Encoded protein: CASSGYNEQFF.

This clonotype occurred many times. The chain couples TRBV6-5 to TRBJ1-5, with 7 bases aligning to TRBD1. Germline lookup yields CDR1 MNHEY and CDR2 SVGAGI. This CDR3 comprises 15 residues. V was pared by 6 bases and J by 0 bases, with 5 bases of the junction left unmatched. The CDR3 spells CASSQGGISNQPQHF. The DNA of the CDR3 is TGTGCCAGCAGCCAGGGGGGCATTAGCAATCAGCCCCAGCATTTT.

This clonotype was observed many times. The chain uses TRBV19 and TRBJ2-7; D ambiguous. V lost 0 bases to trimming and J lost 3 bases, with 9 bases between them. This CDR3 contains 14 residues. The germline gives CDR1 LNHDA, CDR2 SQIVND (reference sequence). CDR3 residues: CASSIDSSLYEQYV. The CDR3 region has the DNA TGTGCCAGTAGTATAGATTCCTCTCTCTACGAGCAGTACGTC.

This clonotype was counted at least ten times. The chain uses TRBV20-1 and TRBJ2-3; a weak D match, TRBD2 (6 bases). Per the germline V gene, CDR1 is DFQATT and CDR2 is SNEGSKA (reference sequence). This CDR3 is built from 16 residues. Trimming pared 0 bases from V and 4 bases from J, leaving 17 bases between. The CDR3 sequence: CSARDRAGPSADTQYF. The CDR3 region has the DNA TGCAGTGCTAGAGATCGGGCGGGGCCCTCCGCAGATACGCAGTATTTT.

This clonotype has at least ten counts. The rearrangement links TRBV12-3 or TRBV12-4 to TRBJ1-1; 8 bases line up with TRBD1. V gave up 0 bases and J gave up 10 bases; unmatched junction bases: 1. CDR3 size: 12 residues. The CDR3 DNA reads TGTGCCAGCAGTTTAGCGGACAGGGTAGCTTTCTTT. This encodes CASSLADRVAFF.

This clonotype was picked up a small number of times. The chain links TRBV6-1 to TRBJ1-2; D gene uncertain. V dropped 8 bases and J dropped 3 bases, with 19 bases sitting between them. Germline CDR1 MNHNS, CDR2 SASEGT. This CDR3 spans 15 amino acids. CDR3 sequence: CASRLGWREHYGYTF. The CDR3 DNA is TGTGCCAGCCGTCTCGGTTGGCGGGAGCACTATGGCTACACCTTC.

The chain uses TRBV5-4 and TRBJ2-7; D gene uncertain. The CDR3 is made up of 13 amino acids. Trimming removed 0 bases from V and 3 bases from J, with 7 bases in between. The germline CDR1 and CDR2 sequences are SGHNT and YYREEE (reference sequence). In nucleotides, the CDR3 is TGTGCCAGCAGCTTGGACAGAAGCTACGAGCAGTACGTC. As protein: CASSLDRSYEQYV.

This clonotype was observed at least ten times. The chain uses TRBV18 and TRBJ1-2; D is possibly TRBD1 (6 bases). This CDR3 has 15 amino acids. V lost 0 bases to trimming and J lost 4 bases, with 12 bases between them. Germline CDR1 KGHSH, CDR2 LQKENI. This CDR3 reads CASSPPGIRGYGYTF. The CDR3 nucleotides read TGTGCCAGCTCACCACCGGGGATCAGGGGCTATGGCTACACCTTC. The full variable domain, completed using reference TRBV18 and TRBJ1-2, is NAGVMQNPRHLVRRRGQEARLRCSPMKGHSHVYWYRQLPEEGLKFMVYLQKENIIDESGMPKERFSAEFPKEGPSILRIQQVVRGDSAAYFCASSPPGIRGYGYTFGSGTRLTVV.

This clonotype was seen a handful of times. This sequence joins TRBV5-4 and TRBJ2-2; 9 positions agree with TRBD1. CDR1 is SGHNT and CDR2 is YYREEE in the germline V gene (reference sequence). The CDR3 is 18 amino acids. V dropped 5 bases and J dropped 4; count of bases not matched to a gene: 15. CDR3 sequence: CASRDTEAGQGRTGELFF. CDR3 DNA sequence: TGTGCCAGCAGGGACACAGAGGCGGGACAGGGACGCACCGGGGAGCTGTTTTTT. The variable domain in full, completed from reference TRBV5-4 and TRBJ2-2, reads ETGVTQSPTHLIKTRGQQVTLRCSSQSGHNTVSWYQQALGQGPQFIFQYYREEENGRGNFPPRFSGLQFPNYSSELNVNALELDDSALYLCASRDTEAGQGRTGELFFGEGSRLTVL.

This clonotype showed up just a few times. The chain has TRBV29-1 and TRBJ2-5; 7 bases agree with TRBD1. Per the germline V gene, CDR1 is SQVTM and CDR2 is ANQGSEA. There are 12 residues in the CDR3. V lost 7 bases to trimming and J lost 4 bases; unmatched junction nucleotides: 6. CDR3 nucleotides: TGCAGCGATTTTTCAGGGGGAGAGACCCAGTACTTC. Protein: CSDFSGGETQYF.

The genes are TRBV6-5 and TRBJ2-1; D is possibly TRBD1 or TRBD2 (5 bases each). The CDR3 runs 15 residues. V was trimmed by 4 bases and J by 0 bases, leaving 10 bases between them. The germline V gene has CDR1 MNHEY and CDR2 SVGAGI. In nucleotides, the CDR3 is TGTGCCAGCAGTTGGGACCCTAGCTCCTACAATGAGCAGTTCTTC. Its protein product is CASSWDPSSYNEQFF.

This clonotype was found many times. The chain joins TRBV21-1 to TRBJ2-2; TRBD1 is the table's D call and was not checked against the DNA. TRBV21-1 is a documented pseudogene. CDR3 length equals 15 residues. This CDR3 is CASSRPGADTGELFF. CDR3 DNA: TGTGCCAGCAGCAGACCAGGGGCGGACACCGGGGAGCTGTTTTTT.

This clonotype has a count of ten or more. The CDR3 DNA sequence: TGTGCCAGCAGTTTAGCTGCCGGGGGGGCGCGAGATACGCAGTATTTT. As protein: CASSLAAGGARDTQYF. The V gene is TRBV12-3 or TRBV12-4, the J gene TRBJ2-3; 8 nucleotides align to TRBD2. V shed 0 bases and J 5 bases; nucleotides not matched to a gene: 7. This CDR3 has 16 residues.

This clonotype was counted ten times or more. The CDR3 sequence: CASSLFPGQGDQPQHF. CDR3 in DNA: TGTGCCAGCAGTTTATTCCCGGGACAGGGGGATCAGCCCCAGCATTTT. This sequence joins TRBV12-3 or TRBV12-4 and TRBJ1-5, with 11 bases aligning to TRBD1. The ends lost 2 bases at V and 5 bases at J; junction bases unmatched: 5. This CDR3 has 16 amino acids.

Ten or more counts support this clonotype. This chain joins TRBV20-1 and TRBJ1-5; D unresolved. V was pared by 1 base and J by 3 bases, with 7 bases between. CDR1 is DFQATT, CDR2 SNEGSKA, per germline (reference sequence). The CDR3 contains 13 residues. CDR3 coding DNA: TGCAGTGCTAGAGCCGTACTCAATCAGCCCCAGCATTTT. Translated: CSARAVLNQPQHF.

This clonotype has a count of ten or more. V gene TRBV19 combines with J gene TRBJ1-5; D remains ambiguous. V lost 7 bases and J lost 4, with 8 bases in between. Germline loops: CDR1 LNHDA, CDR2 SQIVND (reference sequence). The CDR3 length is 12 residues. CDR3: CASTKANQPQHF. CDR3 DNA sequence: TGTGCCAGTACGAAGGCAAATCAGCCCCAGCATTTT. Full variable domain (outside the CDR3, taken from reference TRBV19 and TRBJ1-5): DGGITQSPKYLFRKEGQNVTLSCEQNLNHDAMYWYRQDPGQGLRLIYYSQIVNDFQKGDIAEGYSVSREKKESFPLTVTSAQKNPTAFYLCASTKANQPQHFGDGTRLSIL.

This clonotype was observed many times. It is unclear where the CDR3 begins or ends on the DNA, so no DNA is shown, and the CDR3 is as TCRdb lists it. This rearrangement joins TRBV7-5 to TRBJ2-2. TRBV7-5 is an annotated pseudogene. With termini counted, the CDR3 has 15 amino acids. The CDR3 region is CISVSEVSFTGELFF.